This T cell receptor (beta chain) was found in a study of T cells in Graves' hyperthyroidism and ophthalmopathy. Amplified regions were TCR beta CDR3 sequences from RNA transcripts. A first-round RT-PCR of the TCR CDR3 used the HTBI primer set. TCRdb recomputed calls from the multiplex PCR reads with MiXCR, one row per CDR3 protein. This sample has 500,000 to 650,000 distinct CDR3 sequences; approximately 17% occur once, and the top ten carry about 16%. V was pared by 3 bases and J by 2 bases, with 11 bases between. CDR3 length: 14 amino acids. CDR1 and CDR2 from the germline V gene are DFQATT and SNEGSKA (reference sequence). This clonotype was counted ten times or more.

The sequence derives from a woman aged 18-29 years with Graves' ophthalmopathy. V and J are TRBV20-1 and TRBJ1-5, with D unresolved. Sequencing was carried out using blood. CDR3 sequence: CSARKGEGNQPQHF. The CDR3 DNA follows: TGCAGTGCTAGGAAGGGTGAAGGCAATCAGCCCCAGCATTTT.